The present T cell receptor (beta chain) was sequenced within a study of blood T cell repertoires in COVID-19. Study overall: The cDNA or gDNA used as material had been derived from T cells, B-cell-depleted T cells, or PBMCs.

Germline V lookup: CDR1 MNHEY, CDR2 SVGAGI. The CDR3 sequence is 14 residues long. Trimming removed 8 bases from V and 8 bases from J, with 18 bases in between. The sample holds one count of this clone. TCRdb's copy holds only in-frame clones and misses some; the assay was immunoSEQ multiplex PCR. Of approximately 97,000 clones listed, more than 90% are singletons. The chain is built from TRBV6-5 and TRBJ1-4; D possibly corresponds to TRBD1 (5 bases). The TCR was taken from a man in his late teens or twenties with acute or convalescent COVID-19. The specimen was peripheral blood. CDR3 sequence reads: CASWGGGIGEKLFF. The CDR3 DNA is TGTGCCAGCTGGGGGGGAGGGATAGGCGAAAAACTGTTTTTT.